The T cell receptor (beta chain) under discussion was sequenced for a study of blood T cell repertoires in COVID-19. The overall study: In each case, the material was cDNA or gDNA derived from T cells, B-cell-depleted T cells, or PBMCs.

Per the study methods: Nucleated cell counts were estimated from reference gene primer amplification. Assay used: immunoSEQ multiplex PCR; TCRdb lists only in-frame clones, some missing. That table supplies the V and J calls and clone size; D and trimming were determined from the DNA. The sample lists 150,000 to 170,000 clones; around 84% were seen once. Which cohort a participant joined came from the clinical history participants gave. V lost 3 bases to trimming and J lost 1 base, with 18 bases between them. Germline V lookup: CDR1 SGHRS, CDR2 YFSETQ. The CDR3 sequence is 17 residues long. The source is a man in his fifties or sixties who had recovered from COVID-19. The sequenced sample was PBMCs or T cells enriched from blood (not recorded which). The V and J genes are TRBV5-1 and TRBJ2-3, with D possibly being TRBD2 (6 bases). The CDR3 here is CASSSFPGVTRTDTQYF. In DNA form, the CDR3 reads TGCGCCAGCAGCTCTTTCCCGGGGGTGACCCGCACAGATACGCAGTATTTT.